This TCR beta chain was recovered during a study of T cell changes during pregnancy in multiple sclerosis. Method: immunoSEQ multiplex PCR; TCRdb's copy keeps in-frame clones and lacks some. Of tens of thousands of clones in the sample, approximately 94% were seen once. Between the trimmed V and J ends, which lost 7 bases and 2 bases, there was a span of 15 bases. This CDR3 has 14 amino acids. Germline CDR1 is MNHEY and CDR2 is SVGAGI. This chain connects TRBV6-5 to TRBJ2-7; D is ambiguous. Sequenced here: peripheral blood, sampled in the third trimester of pregnancy. The origin of this receptor is a female donor with multiple sclerosis, enrolled in a pregnancy study. CDR3 bases: TGTGCCAGCACCGCACCGAGGAACGCCTACGAGCAGTACTTC. It translates to CASTAPRNAYEQYF.